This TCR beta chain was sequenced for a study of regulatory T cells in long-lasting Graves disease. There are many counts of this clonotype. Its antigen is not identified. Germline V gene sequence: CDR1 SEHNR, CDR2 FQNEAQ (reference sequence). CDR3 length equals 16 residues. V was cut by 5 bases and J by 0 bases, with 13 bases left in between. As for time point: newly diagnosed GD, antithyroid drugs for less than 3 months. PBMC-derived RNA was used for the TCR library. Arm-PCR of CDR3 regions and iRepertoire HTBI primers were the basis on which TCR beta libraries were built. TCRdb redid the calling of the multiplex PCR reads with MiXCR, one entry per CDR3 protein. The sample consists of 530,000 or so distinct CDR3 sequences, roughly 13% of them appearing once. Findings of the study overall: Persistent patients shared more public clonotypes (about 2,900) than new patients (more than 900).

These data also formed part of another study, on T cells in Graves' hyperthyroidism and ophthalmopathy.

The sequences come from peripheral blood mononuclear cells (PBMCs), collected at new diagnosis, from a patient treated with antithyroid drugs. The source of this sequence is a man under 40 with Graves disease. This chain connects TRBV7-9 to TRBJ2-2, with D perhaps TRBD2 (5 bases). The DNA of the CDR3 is TGTGCCAGCAGCCCCCTACTAGGGACGAACACCGGGGAGCTGTTTTTT. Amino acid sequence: CASSPLLGTNTGELFF.